The TCR beta chain under discussion was sequenced for a study of cytotoxic CD8 clonotypes in ibrutinib-treated CLL. Method: immunoSEQ multiplex PCR; TCRdb's copy keeps in-frame clones and lacks some. This table holds about 300,000 clones, more than 70% found once. The V end was cut by 3 bases, the J end by 5 bases, with 8 bases between. The CDR3 is 12 amino acids. Germline CDR1 reads MDHEN; CDR2 reads SYDVKM. Sequenced here: PBMCs, sampled at disease progression, from a patient treated with ibrutinib. The chain combines TRBV28 with TRBJ2-7; D remains unclear. The clonotype was recovered from a human donor with chronic lymphocytic leukemia. The CDR3: CASSFLRNEQYF. CDR3 nucleotides: TGTGCCAGCAGTTTTCTTCGGAACGAGCAGTACTTC.